This note documents a single T cell receptor beta chain sequence. The data originate from a study of blood T cell repertoires in COVID-19. Study-wide context: Donors in Cohort 3 counted as recovered after two negative PCRs, clearance, or symptom resolution. The United States, Italy and Spain supplied acute and convalescent COVID-19 samples.

Per the germline V gene, CDR1 is WNHNN and CDR2 is SYGVQD (reference sequence). This CDR3 has 19 amino acids. V shed 6 bases and J 0 bases; nucleotides not matched to a gene: 11. In the original workflow: Estimates of nucleated cell counts were drawn from the amplification of reference gene primers. TCRdb keeps only in-frame clones here, not all; method: immunoSEQ multiplex PCR. V and J calls and clone size are copied from that table; D and trimming were computed from the DNA. The sample consists of around 300,000 clones, 88% of them appearing once. Recruitment covered about 25 US areas and drew participants whose ages spanned roughly 18 to 100 years.

The sequence was obtained from a woman aged 55-69 years in a cohort exposed to, infected with or recovered from COVID-19 (not recorded which). The V call is TRBV10-1, the J call TRBJ2-7, with 16 bases fitting TRBD2. What was sequenced was PBMCs or T cells enriched from blood (not recorded which). CDR3: CASSTPGLAGGPSSYEQYF. CDR3 sequence (DNA): TGCGCCAGCAGCACTCCGGGACTAGCGGGAGGGCCTTCCTCCTACGAGCAGTACTTC.